The following is a T cell receptor (beta chain) sequence with its context. Its specificity is unknown. Sequenced material consisted of expressed TCRB transcripts (all of the isolated RNA was reverse transcribed). The protocol was immunoSEQ multiplex PCR, while the TCRdb copy is restricted to in-frame clones and leaves out a portion. Of over 150,000 clones in the sample, about 8.1% were seen once. This sample was included in a study of beta chain features in type 1 diabetes. Study-wide background: Summed over all samples, the examined sorted cells came to 100 million to 130 million.

Study findings and constraints: Patients and controls would share equally any PCR tilt toward shorter templates.

Material for sequencing was central memory CD4+ T cells from blood. This sequence originates from a young man in good health.

The CDR3 nucleotides read TGTGCCATCAGTGAGTCGGTTAGCTACTACGAGCAGTACTTC. It translates to CAISESVSYYEQYF. V is TRBV10-3 and J is TRBJ2-7, with D unresolved. The CDR3 is 14 residues long. In germline, CDR1 is ENHRY, CDR2 SYGVKD. V was cut by 0 bases and J by 3 bases, with 9 bases left in between.